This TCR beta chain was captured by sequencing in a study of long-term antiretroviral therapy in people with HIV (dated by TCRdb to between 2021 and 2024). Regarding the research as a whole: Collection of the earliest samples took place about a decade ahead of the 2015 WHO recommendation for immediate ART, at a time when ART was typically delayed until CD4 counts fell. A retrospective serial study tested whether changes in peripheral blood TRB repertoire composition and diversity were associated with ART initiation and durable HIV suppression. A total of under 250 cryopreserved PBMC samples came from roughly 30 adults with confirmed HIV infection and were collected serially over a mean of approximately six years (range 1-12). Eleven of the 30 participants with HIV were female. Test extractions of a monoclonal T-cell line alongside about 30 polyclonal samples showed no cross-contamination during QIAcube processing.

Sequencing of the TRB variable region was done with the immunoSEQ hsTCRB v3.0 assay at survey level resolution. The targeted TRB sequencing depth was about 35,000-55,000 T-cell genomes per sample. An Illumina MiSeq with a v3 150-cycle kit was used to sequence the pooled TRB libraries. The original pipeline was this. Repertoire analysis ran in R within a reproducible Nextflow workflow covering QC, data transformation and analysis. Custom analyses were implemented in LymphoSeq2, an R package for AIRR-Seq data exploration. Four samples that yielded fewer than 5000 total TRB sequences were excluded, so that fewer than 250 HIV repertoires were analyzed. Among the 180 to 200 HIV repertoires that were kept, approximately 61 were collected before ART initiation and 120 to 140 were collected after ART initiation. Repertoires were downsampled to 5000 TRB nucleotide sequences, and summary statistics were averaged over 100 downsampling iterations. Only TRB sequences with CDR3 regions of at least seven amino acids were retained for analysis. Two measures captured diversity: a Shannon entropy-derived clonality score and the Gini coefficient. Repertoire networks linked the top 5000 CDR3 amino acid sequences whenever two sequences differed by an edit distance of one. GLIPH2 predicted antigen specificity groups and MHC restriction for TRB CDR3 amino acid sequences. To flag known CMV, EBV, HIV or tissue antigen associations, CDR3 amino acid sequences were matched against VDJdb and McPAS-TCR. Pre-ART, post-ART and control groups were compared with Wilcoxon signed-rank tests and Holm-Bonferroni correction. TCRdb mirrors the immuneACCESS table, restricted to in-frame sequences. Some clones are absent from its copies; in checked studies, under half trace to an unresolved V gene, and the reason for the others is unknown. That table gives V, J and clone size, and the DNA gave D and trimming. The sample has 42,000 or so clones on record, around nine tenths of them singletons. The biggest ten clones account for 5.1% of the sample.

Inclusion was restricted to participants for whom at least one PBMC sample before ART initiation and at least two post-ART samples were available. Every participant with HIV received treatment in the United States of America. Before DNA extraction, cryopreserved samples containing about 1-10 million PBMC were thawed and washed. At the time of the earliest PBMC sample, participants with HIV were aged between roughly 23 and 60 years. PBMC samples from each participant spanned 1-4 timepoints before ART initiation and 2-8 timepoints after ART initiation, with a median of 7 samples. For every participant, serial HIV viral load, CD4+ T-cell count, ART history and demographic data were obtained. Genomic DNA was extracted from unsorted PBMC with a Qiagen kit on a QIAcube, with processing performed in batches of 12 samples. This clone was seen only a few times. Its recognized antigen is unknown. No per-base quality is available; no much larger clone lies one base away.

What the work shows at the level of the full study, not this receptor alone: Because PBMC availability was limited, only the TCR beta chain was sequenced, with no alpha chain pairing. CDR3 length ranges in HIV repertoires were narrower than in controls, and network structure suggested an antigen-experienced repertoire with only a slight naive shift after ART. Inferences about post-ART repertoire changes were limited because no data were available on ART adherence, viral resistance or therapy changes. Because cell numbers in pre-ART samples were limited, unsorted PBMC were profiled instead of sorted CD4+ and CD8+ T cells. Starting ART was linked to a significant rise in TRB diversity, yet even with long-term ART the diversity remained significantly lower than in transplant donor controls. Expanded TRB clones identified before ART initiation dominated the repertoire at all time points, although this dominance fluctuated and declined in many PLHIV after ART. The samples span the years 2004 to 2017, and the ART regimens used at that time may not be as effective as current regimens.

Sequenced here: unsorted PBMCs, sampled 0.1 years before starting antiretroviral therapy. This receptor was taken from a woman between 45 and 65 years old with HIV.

The nucleotide sequence reads TGCGCCAGCACCTCTAGCGGGGCGTACAATGAGCAGTTCTTC. Translated, this is CASTSSGAYNEQFF. The sequence links TRBV5-1 to TRBJ2-1, with 9 central nucleotides matching TRBD2. Per the germline V gene, SGHRS is the CDR1 and YFSETQ is the CDR2. The junction shows trimming of 6 bases on V and 4 bases on J, and the gene matches do not reach 5 bases of it. Inclusive of the bounding cysteine and phenylalanine, the CDR3 is 14 residues long. Of the read, only the CDR3 DNA is kept; its 42 bases are in frame from base 1.